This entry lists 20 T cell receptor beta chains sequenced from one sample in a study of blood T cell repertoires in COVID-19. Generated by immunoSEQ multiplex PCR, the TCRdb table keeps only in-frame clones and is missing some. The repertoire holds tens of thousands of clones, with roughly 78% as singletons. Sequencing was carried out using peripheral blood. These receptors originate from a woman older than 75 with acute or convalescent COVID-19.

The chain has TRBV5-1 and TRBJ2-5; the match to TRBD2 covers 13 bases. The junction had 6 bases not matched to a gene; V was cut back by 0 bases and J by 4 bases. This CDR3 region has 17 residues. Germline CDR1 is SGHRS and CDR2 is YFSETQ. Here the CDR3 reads CASSLALAGGYLETQYF. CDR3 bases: TGCGCCAGCAGCTTGGCACTAGCGGGGGGGTACCTAGAGACCCAGTACTTC.

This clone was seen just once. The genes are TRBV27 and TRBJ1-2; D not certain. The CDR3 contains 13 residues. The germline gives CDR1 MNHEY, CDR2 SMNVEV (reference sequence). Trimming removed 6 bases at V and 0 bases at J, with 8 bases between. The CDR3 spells CASSRRANYGYTF. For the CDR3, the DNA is TGTGCCAGCAGCCGCCGGGCTAACTATGGCTACACCTTC.

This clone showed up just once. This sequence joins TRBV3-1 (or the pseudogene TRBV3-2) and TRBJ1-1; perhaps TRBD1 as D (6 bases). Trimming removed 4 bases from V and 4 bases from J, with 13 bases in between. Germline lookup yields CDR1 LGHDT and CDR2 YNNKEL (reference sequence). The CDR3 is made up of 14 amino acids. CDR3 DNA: TGTGCCAGCAGCCTAAGTGGGGGCGGCACTGAAGCTTTCTTT. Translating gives CASSLSGGGTEAFF.

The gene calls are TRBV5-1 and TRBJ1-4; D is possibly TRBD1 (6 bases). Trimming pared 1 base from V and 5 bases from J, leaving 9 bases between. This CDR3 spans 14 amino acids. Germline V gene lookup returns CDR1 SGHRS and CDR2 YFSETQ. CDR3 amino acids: CASSLTGQNEKLFF. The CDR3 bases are TGCGCCAGCAGCTTGACAGGGCAAAATGAAAAACTGTTTTTT.

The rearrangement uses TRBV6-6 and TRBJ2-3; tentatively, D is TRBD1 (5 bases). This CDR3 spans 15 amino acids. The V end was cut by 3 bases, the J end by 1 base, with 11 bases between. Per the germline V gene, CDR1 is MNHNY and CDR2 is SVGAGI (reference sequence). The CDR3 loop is CASSYQGSRTDTQYF. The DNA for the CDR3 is TGTGCCAGCAGTTATCAGGGATCCCGCACAGATACGCAGTATTTT.

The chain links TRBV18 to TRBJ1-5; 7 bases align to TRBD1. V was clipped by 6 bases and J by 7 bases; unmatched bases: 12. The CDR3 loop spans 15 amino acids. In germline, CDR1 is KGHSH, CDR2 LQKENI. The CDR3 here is CASSPLGRGDQPQHF. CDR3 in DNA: TGTGCCAGCTCCCCCCTAGGCAGGGGGGACCAGCCCCAGCATTTT.

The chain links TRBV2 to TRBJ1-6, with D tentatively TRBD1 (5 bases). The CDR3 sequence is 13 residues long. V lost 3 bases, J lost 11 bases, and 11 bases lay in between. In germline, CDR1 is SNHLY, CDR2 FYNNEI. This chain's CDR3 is CASSEGTYAPLHF. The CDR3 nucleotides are TGTGCCAGCAGTGAGGGGACTTATGCACCCCTCCACTTT.

The CDR3 is CASSPQRADSYEQYF. The CDR3 DNA reads TGCGCCAGCAGCCCGCAGCGGGCGGACTCCTACGAGCAGTACTTC. This chain connects TRBV5-1 to TRBJ2-7; tentative D call: TRBD2 (6 bases). Germline V CDR1 and CDR2: SGHRS, YFSETQ. CDR3 length equals 15 residues. V lost 4 bases and J lost 0, with 14 bases in between.

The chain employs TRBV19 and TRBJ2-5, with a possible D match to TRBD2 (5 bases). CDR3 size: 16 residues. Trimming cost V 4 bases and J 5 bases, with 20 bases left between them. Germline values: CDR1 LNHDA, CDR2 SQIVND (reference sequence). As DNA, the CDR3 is TGTGCCAGTAGTAACTCTCCCGGGATGGCATGGGAGACCCAGTACTTC. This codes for CASSNSPGMAWETQYF. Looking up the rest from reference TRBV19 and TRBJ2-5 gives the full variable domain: DGGITQSPKYLFRKEGQNVTLSCEQNLNHDAMYWYRQDPGQGLRLIYYSQIVNDFQKGDIAEGYSVSREKKESFPLTVTSAQKNPTAFYLCASSNSPGMAWETQYFGPGTRLLVL.

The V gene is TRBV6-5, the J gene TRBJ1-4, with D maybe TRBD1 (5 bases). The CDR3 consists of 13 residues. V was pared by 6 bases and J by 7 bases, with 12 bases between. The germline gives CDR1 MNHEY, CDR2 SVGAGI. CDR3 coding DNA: TGTGCCAGCAGATCCCCACAGGCTGAAAAACTGTTTTTT. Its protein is CASRSPQAEKLFF.

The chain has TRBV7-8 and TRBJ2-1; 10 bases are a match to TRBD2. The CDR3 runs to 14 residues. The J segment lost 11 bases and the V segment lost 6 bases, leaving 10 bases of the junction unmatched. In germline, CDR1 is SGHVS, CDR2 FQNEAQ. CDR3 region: CASRIGTSETKQFF. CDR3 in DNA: TGTGCCAGCAGAATCGGGACTAGCGAGACGAAGCAGTTCTTC.

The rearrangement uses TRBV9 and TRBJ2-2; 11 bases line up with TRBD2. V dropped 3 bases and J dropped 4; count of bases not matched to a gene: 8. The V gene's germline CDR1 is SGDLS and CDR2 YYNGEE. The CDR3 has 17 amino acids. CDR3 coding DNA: TGTGCCAGCAGCGCCCAAAAGACTAGCGGGGTCACCGGGGAGCTGTTTTTT. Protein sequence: CASSAQKTSGVTGELFF.

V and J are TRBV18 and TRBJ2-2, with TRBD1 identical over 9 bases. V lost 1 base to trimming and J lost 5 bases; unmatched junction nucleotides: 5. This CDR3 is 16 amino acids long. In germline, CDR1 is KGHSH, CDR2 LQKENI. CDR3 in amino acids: CASSPQGTGRTGELFF. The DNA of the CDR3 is TGTGCCAGCTCACCACAAGGGACAGGGCGGACCGGGGAGCTGTTTTTT.

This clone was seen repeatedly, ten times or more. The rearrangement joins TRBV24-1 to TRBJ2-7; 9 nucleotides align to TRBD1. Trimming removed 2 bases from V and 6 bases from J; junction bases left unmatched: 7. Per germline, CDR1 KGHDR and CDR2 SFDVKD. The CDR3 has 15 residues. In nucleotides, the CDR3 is TGTGCCACCAGTGATTCCGGGACAGGGAGTGGCGAGCAGTACTTC. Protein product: CATSDSGTGSGEQYF.

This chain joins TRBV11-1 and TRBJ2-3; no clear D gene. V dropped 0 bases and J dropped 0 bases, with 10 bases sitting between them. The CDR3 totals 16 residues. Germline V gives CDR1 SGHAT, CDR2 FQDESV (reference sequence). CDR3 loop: CASSLAAWSSTDTQYF. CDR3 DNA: TGTGCCAGCAGCTTAGCTGCGTGGAGTAGCACAGATACGCAGTATTTT.

The CDR3 coding sequence is TGCGCCAGCAGGGGACAGTCCAATGAGCAGTTCTTC. It yields the protein CASRGQSNEQFF. The chain combines TRBV23-1 with TRBJ2-1, with 7 bases that match TRBD1. TRBV23-1 is an ORF for which the function is uncertain. The CDR3 is 12 amino acids. Trimming cost V 6 bases and J 6 bases; bases outside gene matches: 2.

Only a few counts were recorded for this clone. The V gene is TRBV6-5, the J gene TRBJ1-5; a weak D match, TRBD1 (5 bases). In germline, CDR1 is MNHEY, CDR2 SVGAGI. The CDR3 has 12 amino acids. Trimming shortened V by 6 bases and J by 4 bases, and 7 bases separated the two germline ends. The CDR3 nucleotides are TGTGCCAGCAGGGGGCCTAATCAGCCCCAGCATTTT. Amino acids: CASRGPNQPQHF.

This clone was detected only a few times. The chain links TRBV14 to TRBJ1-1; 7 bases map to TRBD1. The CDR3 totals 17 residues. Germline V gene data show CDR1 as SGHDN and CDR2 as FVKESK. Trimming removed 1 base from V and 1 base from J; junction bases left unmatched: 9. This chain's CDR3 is CASSQVGQSSRNTEAFF. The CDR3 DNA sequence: TGTGCCAGCAGCCAAGTGGGACAGTCATCTCGGAACACTGAAGCTTTCTTT.

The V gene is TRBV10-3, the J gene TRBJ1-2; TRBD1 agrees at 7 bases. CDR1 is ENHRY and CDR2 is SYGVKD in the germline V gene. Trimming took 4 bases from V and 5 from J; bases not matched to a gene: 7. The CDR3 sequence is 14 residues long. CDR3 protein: CAISARDSPYGYTF. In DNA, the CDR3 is TGTGCCATCAGTGCCAGGGACAGCCCTTATGGCTACACCTTC.

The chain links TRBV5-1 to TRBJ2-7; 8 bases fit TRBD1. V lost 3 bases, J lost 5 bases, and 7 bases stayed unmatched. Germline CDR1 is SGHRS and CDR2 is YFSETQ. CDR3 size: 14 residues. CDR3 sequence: CASSSGQVAHEQYF. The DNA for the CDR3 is TGCGCCAGCAGCTCGGGACAGGTTGCCCACGAGCAGTACTTC. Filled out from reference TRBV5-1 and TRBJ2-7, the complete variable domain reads KAGVTQTPRYLIKTRGQQVTLSCSPISGHRSVSWYQQTPGQGLQFLFEYFSETQRNKGNFPGRFSGRQFSNSRSEMNVSTLELGDSALYLCASSSGQVAHEQYFGPGTRLTVT.